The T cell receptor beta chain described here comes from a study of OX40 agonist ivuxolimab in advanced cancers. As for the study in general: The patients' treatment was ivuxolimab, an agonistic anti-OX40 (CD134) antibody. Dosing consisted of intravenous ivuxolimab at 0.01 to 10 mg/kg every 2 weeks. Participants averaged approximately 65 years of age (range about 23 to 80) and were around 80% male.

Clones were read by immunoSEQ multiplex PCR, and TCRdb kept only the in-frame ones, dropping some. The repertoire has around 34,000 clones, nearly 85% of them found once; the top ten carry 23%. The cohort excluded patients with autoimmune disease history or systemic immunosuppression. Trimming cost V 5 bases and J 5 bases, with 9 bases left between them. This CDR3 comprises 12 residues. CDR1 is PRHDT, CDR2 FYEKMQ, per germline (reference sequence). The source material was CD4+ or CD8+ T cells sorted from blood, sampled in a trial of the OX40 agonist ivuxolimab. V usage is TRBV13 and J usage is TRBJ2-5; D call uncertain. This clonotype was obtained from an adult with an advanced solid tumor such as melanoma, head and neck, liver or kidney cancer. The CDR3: CASSESSETQYF. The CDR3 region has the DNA TGTGCCAGCAGCGAATCCTCGGAGACCCAGTACTTC.